These T cell receptor beta chains were read from a single sample in a study of blood T cell repertoires in COVID-19. This table comes from immunoSEQ multiplex PCR, and its TCRdb copy is limited to in-frame clones, with some not included. The data contain around 230,000 clones, around 88% of them singletons. The material sequenced was peripheral blood. The receptors come from a woman aged 45-59 years with acute or convalescent COVID-19. The CDR3 runs from the conserved cysteine through the conserved F or W. The order of the fields is clone size, J gene, D gene, V gene, CDR3 protein, CDR3 DNA. The D gene is left open where the match is weak. A clone size is listed for some rows: how often the clone was seen (once, few, many), or a class if it is expanded.

>.|TRBJ2-3|TRBD2|TRBV5-1
CATTPAGGANTQYF
TGCGCCACCACCCCAGCGGGAGGCGCAAATACGCAGTATTTT
>.|TRBJ1-1|TRBD1|TRBV19
CASSRDRGSNTEAFF
TGTGCCAGTAGTAGGGACAGAGGATCGAACACTGAAGCTTTCTTT
>.|TRBJ2-2|TRBD2|TRBV3-1/TRBV3-2
CASSPGLAGNTGELFF
TGTGCCAGCAGCCCCGGACTAGCGGGAAACACCGGGGAGCTGTTTTTT
>.|TRBJ1-1|.|TRBV3-1/TRBV3-2
CASSPTPGNTEAFF
TGTGCCAGCAGCCCCACTCCGGGGAACACTGAAGCTTTCTTT
>.|TRBJ2-7|TRBD1|TRBV20-1
CSASGGEQYF
TGCAGTGCCTCAGGGGGCGAGCAGTACTTC
>.|TRBJ1-2|.|TRBV5-6
CASSSLQHSLNYGYTF
TGTGCCAGCAGCTCCCTGCAACATTCTCTTAACTATGGCTACACCTTC
>.|TRBJ2-3|TRBD2|TRBV4-2
CASSQEAQGLAGVWGTDTQYF
TGTGCCAGCAGCCAAGAGGCCCAGGGACTAGCGGGAGTCTGGGGCACAGATACGCAGTATTTT
>.|TRBJ2-2|.|TRBV24-1
CATPPGARGNTGELFF
TGTGCCACTCCCCCCGGGGCGCGGGGAAACACCGGGGAGCTGTTTTTT
>.|TRBJ1-5|TRBD1|TRBV4-2
CASSQAGGVYQPQHF
TGTGCCAGCAGCCAAGCAGGGGGAGTGTACCAGCCCCAGCATTTT
>.|TRBJ2-3|.|TRBV7-2
CASSLQQLPGHTQYF
TGTGCCAGCAGCTTACAACAACTCCCGGGACACACGCAGTATTTT
>once|TRBJ2-3|.|TRBV6-5
CASSQSDTQYF
TGTGCCAGCAGTCAGTCTGATACGCAGTATTTT
>once|TRBJ2-2|.|TRBV7-7
CASSLREAKTGELFF
TGTGCTAGCAGCCTTCGAGAGGCGAAGACCGGGGAGCTGTTTTTT
>once|TRBJ2-5|.|TRBV28
CASSRPSLGAQETQYF
TGTGCCAGCAGTAGGCCCTCCTTGGGGGCACAAGAGACCCAGTACTTC
>.|TRBJ2-5|.|TRBV5-6
CASSLERQETQYF
TGTGCCAGCAGCTTGGAACGGCAAGAGACCCAGTACTTC
>.|TRBJ1-2|.|TRBV19
CASSSPHEAKADGYTF
TGTGCCAGTAGTTCTCCCCACGAAGCGAAGGCCGATGGCTACACCTTC
>.|TRBJ2-1|TRBD2|TRBV7-2
CASSYGLAGHNEQFF
TGTGCCAGCAGCTACGGACTAGCGGGGCACAATGAGCAGTTCTTC
>once|TRBJ2-1|TRBD2|TRBV25-1
CASSGVTGTSGRYEQFF
TGTGCCAGCAGTGGCGTCACCGGGACTAGCGGGAGGTACGAGCAGTTCTTC
>.|TRBJ1-1|.|TRBV3-1/TRBV3-2
CASSNMRVSEAFF
TGTGCCAGTTCGAACATGAGGGTATCTGAAGCTTTCTTT
>.|TRBJ2-1|TRBD2|TRBV5-1
CASSLGAGRANEQFF
TGCGCCAGCAGCTTGGGAGCGGGACGGGCTAATGAGCAGTTCTTC
>.|TRBJ2-3|TRBD2|TRBV9
CASSAWDGRTDTQYF
TGTGCCAGCAGCGCCTGGGACGGGAGGACAGATACGCAGTATTTT
>.|TRBJ1-4|.|TRBV5-1
CASSLGGANNEKLFF
TGCGCCAGCAGCTTAGGGGGGGCCAATAATGAAAAACTGTTTTTT
>.|TRBJ2-5|TRBD2|TRBV7-2
CASSLEVAGGTETQYF
TGTGCCAGCAGCTTAGAGGTAGCGGGAGGGACAGAGACCCAGTACTTC
>.|TRBJ1-1|.|TRBV21-1
CASSEKEGKEDRIKPEAFF
TGTGCCAGCAGCGAAAAGGAAGGTAAGGAGGACAGAATTAAGCCTGAAGCTTTCTTT
>.|TRBJ1-1|.|TRBV29-1
CSATGNTEAFF
TGCAGCGCAACAGGGAACACTGAAGCTTTCTTT
>.|TRBJ2-3|TRBD2|TRBV28
CATGLAGGPTSTDTQYF
TGTGCCACCGGACTAGCGGGAGGACCCACTAGCACAGATACGCAGTATTTT
>.|TRBJ2-1|.|TRBV18
CASSPKTRLTNEQFF
TGTGCCAGCTCACCAAAAACTAGGCTCACGAATGAGCAGTTCTTC
>.|TRBJ2-7|TRBD1|TRBV19
CASSIEGTGGHEQYF
TGTGCCAGTAGTATCGAAGGGACAGGGGGCCACGAGCAGTACTTC
>.|TRBJ1-5|TRBD1|TRBV3-1/TRBV3-2
CASSPGQGAFNQPQHF
TGTGCCAGCAGCCCGGGACAGGGGGCTTTCAATCAGCCCCAGCATTTT
>.|TRBJ2-5|TRBD1|TRBV15
CATRQGKGKTQYF
TGTGCCACCAGACAGGGGAAGGGAAAGACCCAGTACTTC
>.|TRBJ2-5|TRBD1|TRBV10-3
CAISAGTDQETQYF
TGTGCCATCAGTGCCGGGACAGATCAAGAGACCCAGTACTTC
>.|TRBJ1-1|.|TRBV5-6
CASSLLGGGTEAFF
TGTGCCAGCAGCTTGTTGGGAGGGGGAACTGAAGCTTTCTTT
>.|TRBJ1-1|.|TRBV5-1
CASSPRGLAEAFF
TGCGCCAGCAGCCCGCGAGGGCTTGCTGAAGCTTTCTTT
>once|TRBJ1-2|TRBD1|TRBV7-2
CASSINRGDYGYTF
TGTGCCAGCAGCATCAACAGGGGAGACTATGGCTACACCTTC
>.|TRBJ2-1|.|TRBV11-1
CASSLGLRGSEQFF
TGTGCCAGCAGCTTAGGACTAAGAGGGAGTGAGCAGTTCTTC
>.|TRBJ2-5|.|TRBV5-4
CASSFGGETQYF
TGTGCCAGCAGCTTTGGGGGGGAGACCCAGTACTTC
>once|TRBJ1-1|TRBD1|TRBV27
CASSKTGLYTEAFF
TGTGCCAGCAGTAAGACAGGGCTTTACACTGAAGCTTTCTTT
>few|TRBJ1-1|.|TRBV30
CAWRLAWNTEAFF
TGTGCCTGGAGATTAGCCTGGAACACTGAAGCTTTCTTT
>.|TRBJ2-7|TRBD2|TRBV7-2
CASSPRTSGSYEQYF
TGTGCCAGCAGCCCAAGGACTAGCGGGAGCTACGAGCAGTACTTC
>.|TRBJ2-2|.|TRBV7-3
CASSLGAEPNTGELFF
TGTGCCAGCAGCTTAGGCGCGGAGCCGAACACCGGGGAGCTGTTTTTT
>once|TRBJ1-1|TRBD1|TRBV5-1
CASKETGQTEAFF
TGCGCCAGCAAAGAGACAGGGCAAACTGAAGCTTTCTTT
>.|TRBJ1-1|.|TRBV11-2
CASSLTGSVTEAFF
TGTGCCAGCAGCTTAACAGGGTCTGTCACTGAAGCTTTCTTT
>once|TRBJ2-7|.|TRBV5-4
CASSLVARGPVVEQYF
TGTGCCAGCAGCTTGGTGGCCAGGGGCCCCGTAGTCGAGCAGTACTTC
>.|TRBJ1-4|.|TRBV27
CASSLRRNEKLFF
TGTGCCAGCAGTTTACGGCGGAATGAAAAACTGTTTTTT
>.|TRBJ1-6|.|TRBV12-3/TRBV12-4
CASSLNRGSPLHF
TGTGCCAGCAGTTTGAATAGGGGTTCACCCCTCCACTTT
>.|TRBJ1-4|.|TRBV24-1
CATRDSFGKLFF
TGTGCCACCAGAGACAGTTTTGGAAAACTGTTTTTT
>.|TRBJ2-5|.|TRBV20-1
CSARGSETQYF
TGCAGTGCTCGGGGTTCAGAGACCCAGTACTTC
>.|TRBJ2-1|.|TRBV19
CASSIVAVGYNEQFF
TGTGCCAGTAGTATAGTAGCGGTTGGCTACAATGAGCAGTTCTTC
>.|TRBJ2-7|.|TRBV21-1
CASSVEAGGYEQYF
TGTGCCAGCAGCGTAGAGGCGGGGGGCTACGAGCAGTACTTC
>.|TRBJ1-5|.|TRBV6-5
CASREAGGSNQPQHF
TGTGCCAGCAGGGAGGCGGGGGGTTCTAATCAGCCCCAGCATTTT